This T cell receptor (beta chain) was retrieved from a study of T cells after yellow fever vaccination. Whole-study results and caveats: Only a minor proportion of clonotypes was detected across both CD4 and CD8 compartments. Researchers report a weaker secondary response that nonetheless peaked faster, day 5 versus 15.

Template switching by 5'RACE produced TCR cDNA, adding a universal primer site and UMIs. TCRdb used MiXCR to reprocess the 5' RACE reads, holding one entry per CDR3 protein. This repertoire shows fewer than 90,000 distinct CDR3 sequences, more than 5.5% found once; its top ten account for roughly 35%. V shed 0 bases and J 9 bases; nucleotides not matched to a gene: 5. This CDR3 spans 15 amino acids. The germline V gene encodes CDR1 MGHRA and CDR2 YSYEKL. This clonotype has ten or more counts. Its antigen remains unknown. The rearrangement joins TRBV4-1 to TRBJ2-1; 10 bases agree with TRBD2. The input for sequencing was CD8+ T cells sorted from PBMCs, taken 4 to 6 days after the first yellow fever vaccination. The TCR was taken from a man aged 18-30 years who received the YFV17D yellow fever vaccine. The CDR3 sequence: CASSQDLAGEFEQFF. The CDR3 DNA follows: TGCGCCAGCAGCCAAGACCTAGCGGGGGAATTTGAGCAGTTCTTC.